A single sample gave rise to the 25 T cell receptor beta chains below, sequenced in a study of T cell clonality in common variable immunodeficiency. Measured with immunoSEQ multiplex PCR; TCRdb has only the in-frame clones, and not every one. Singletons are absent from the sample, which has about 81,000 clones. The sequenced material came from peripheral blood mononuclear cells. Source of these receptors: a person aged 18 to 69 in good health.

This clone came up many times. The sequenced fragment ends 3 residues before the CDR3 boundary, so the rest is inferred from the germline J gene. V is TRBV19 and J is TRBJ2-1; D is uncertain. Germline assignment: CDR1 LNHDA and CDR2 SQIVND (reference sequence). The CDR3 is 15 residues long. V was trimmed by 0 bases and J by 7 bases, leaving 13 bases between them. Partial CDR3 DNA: TGTGCCAGTAGTATAGATCGGGTCATGAGGAATGAG. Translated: CASSIDRVMRNE. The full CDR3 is CASSIDRVMRNEQFF.

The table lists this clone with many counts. The DNA read from the CDR3 is TGTGCCAGCAGCCCTAGACAGGGGGAGTCCTACGAG. Protein product: CASSPRQGESYE. The whole CDR3 protein is CASSPRQGESYEQYF. This sequence joins TRBV9 and TRBJ2-7; 9 bases line up with TRBD1. With the read ending 3 residues before the CDR3 end, the germline J gene is used to fill in that end. J was trimmed by 1 base and V by 4 bases; bases with no gene match: 6. The CDR3 has 15 residues. In germline, CDR1 is SGDLS, CDR2 YYNGEE.

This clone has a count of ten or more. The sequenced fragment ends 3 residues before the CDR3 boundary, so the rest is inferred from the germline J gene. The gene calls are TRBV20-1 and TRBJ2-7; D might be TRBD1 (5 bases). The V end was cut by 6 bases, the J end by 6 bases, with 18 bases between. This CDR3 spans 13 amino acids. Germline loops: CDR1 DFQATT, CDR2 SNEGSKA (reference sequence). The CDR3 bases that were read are TGCAGTGCCCCGAGGCAGGGTAGTAGCGAG. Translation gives CSAPRQGSSE. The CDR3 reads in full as CSAPRQGSSEQYF.

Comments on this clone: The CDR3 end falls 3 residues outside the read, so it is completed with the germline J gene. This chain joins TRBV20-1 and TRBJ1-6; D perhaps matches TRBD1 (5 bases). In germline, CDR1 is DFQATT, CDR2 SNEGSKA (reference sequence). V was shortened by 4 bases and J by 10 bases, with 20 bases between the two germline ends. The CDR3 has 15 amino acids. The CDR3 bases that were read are TGCAGTGCTATGTCAGGGCTCCTCTCCAGGTCACCC. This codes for CSAMSGLLSRSP. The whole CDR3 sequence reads CSAMSGLLSRSPLHF.

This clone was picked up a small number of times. The CDR3 loop is CASSFLAETQYF. The sequenced CDR3 bases are TGTGCCAGCAGCTTCTTAGCTGAGACC. This chain joins TRBV7-9 and TRBJ2-5; D is unresolved. The CDR3 goes on 3 residues after the read ends, and that part is filled in from the germline J gene. The CDR3 has 12 residues. V lost 3 bases to trimming and J lost 5 bases, with 7 bases between them. CDR1 and CDR2 (germline): SEHNR, FQNEAQ (reference sequence).

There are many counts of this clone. CDR3 protein: CSASLLFDGSGRPLETQYF. The part of the CDR3 DNA that was read is TGCAGTGCTAGTCTCCTTTTCGACGGTAGCGGGAGGCCCCTAGAGACC. V gene TRBV20-1 combines with J gene TRBJ2-5; TRBD2 matches 10 bases. The sequenced fragment ends 3 residues before the CDR3 boundary, so the rest is inferred from the germline J gene. Germline V gene lookup returns CDR1 DFQATT and CDR2 SNEGSKA (reference sequence). The CDR3 sequence is 19 residues long. The V and J ends lost 3 bases and 4 bases, in that order; junction bases with no gene match: 20.

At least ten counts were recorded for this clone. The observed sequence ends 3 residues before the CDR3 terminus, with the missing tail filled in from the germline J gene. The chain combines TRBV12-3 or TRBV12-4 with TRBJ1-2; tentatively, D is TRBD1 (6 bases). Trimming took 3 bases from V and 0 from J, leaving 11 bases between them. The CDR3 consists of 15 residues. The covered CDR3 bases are TGTGCCAGCAGTTTCAGGGGACCAACTAACTATGGC. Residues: CASSFRGPTNYG. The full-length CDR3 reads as CASSFRGPTNYGYTF.

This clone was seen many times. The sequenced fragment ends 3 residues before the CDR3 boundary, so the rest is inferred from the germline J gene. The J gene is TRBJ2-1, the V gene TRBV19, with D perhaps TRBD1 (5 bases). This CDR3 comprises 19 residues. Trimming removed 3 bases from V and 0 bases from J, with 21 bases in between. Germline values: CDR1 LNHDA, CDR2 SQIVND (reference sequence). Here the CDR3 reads CASSIGYFGAAASYNEQFF. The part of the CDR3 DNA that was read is TGTGCCAGTAGTATTGGATACTTTGGGGCGGCGGCCTCCTACAATGAG.

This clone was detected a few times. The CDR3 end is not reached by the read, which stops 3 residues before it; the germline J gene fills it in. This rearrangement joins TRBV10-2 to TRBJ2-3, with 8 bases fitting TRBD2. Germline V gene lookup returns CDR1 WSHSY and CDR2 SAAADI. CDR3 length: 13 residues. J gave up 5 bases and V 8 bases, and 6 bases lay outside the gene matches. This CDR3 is CASERERGDTQYF. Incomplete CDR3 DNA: TGCGCCAGCGAGCGGGAGAGGGGAGATACG.

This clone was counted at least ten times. The covered CDR3 bases are TGTGCCAGCAGGAGTCAGGGGGCTTGGGAGACC. As protein: CASRSQGAWET. The full CDR3 is CASRSQGAWETQYF. The chain carries TRBV12-3 or TRBV12-4 and TRBJ2-5, with 8 bases aligning to TRBD1. The read comes to an end 3 residues before the CDR3 does, leaving the germline J gene to fill in the end. The CDR3 runs to 14 residues. The J segment lost 5 bases and the V segment lost 6 bases, leaving 8 bases of the junction unmatched.

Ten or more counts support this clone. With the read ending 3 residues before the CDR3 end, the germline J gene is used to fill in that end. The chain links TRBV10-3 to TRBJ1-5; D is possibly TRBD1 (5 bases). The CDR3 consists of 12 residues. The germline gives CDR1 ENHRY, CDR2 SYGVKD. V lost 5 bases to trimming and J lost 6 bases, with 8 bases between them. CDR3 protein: CAISSQGQPQHF. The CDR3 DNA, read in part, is TGTGCCATCAGTTCCCAGGGTCAGCCC.

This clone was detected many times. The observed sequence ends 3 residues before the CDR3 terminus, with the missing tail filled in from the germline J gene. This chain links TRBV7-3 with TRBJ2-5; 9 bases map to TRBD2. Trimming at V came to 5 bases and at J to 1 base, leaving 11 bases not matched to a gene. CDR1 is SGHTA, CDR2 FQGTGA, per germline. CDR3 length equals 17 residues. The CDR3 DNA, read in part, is TGTGCCAGCAGCCCCCACGGACTAGCGCAAGTCCAAGAGACC. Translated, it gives CASSPHGLAQVQET. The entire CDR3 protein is CASSPHGLAQVQETQYF.

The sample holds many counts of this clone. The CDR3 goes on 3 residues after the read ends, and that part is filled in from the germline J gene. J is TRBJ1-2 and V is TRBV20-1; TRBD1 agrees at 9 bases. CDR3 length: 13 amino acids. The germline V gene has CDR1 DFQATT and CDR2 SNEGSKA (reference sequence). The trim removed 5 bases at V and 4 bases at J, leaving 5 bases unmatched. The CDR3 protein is CSALTGGGYGYTF. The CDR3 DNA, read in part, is TGCAGTGCTTTGACAGGGGGGGGCTATGGC.

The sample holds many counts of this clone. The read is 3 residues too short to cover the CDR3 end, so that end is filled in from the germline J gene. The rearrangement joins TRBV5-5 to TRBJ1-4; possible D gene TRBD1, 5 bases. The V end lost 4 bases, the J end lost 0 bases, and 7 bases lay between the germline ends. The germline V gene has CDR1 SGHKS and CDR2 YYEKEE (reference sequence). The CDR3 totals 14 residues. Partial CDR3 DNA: TGTGCCAGCAGCCAGACAGCAACTAATGAAAAA. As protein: CASSQTATNEK. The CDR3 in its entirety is CASSQTATNEKLFF.

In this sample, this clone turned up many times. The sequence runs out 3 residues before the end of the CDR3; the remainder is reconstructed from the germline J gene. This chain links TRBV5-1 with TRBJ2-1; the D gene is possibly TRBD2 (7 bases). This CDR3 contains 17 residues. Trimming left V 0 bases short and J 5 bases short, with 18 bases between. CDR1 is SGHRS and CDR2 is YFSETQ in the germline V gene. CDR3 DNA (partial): TGCGCCAGCAGCTTGGGTGGACTAGGGGGGGACAACAATGAG. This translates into CASSLGGLGGDNNE. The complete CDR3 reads CASSLGGLGGDNNEQFF.

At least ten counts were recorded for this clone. The CDR3 sequence: CASSVTIGDEQFF. Incomplete CDR3 DNA: TGCGCCAGCAGCGTCACGATCGGGGATGAG. V and J are TRBV5-1 and TRBJ2-1; possibly TRBD2 for D (5 bases). The read ends 3 residues shy of where the CDR3 ends; the end is completed using the germline J gene. V shed 4 bases and J shed 8 bases, with 13 bases lying between them. Germline values: CDR1 SGHRS, CDR2 YFSETQ. The CDR3 covers 13 residues. Using reference TRBV5-1 and TRBJ2-1 for the parts outside the CDR3, the full variable domain is KAGVTQTPRYLIKTRGQQVTLSCSPISGHRSVSWYQQTPGQGLQFLFEYFSETQRNKGNFPGRFSGRQFSNSRSEMNVSTLELGDSALYLCASSVTIGDEQFFGPGTRLTVL.

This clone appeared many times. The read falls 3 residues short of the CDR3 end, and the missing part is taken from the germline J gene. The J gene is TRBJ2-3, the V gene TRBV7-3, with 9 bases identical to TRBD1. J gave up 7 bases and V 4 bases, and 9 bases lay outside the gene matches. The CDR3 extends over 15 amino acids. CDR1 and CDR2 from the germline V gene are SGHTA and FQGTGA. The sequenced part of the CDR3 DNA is TGTGCCAGCAGCTCCCCGGGACAGGGCTTTAATACG. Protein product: CASSSPGQGFNT. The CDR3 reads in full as CASSSPGQGFNTQYF.

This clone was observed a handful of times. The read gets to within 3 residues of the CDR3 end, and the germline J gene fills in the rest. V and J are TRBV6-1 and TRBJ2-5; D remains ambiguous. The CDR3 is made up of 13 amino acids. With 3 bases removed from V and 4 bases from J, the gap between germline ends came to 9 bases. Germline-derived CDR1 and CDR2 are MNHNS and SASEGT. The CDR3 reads CASSEIGLETQYF. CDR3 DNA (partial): TGTGCCAGCAGTGAGATCGGGTTAGAGACC.

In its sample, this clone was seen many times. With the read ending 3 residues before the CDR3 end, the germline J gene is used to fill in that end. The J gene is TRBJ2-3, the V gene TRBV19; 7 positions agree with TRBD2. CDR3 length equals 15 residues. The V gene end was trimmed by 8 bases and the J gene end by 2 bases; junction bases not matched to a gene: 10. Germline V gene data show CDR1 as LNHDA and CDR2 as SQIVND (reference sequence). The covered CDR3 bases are TGTGCCAGTGAGAATAGCGGGTTTTCCACAGATACG. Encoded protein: CASENSGFSTDT. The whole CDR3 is CASENSGFSTDTQYF.

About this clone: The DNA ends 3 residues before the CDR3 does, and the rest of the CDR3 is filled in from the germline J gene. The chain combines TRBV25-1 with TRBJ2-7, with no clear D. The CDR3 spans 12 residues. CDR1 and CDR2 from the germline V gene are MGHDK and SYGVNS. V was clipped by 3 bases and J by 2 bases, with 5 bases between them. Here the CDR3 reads CASSDRTYEQYF. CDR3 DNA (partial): TGTGCCAGCAGTGACAGGACCTACGAG.

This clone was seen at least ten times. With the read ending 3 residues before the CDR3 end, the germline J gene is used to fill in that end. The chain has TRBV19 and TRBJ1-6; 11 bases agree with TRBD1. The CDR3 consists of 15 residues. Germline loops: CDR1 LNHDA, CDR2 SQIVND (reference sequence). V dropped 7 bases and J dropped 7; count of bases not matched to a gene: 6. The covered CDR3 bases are TGTGCCAGTAAAGGACAGGGGGCTAGAAATTCACCC. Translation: CASKGQGARNSP. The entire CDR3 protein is CASKGQGARNSPLHF.

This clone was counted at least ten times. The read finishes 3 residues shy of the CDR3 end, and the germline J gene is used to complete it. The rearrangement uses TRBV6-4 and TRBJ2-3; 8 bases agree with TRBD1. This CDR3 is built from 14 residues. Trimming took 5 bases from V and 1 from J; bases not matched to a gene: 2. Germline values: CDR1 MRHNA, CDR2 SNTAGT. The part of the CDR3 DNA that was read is TGTGCCAGCAGTATGACAGGGGGCACAGATACG. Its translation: CASSMTGGTDT. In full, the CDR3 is CASSMTGGTDTQYF.

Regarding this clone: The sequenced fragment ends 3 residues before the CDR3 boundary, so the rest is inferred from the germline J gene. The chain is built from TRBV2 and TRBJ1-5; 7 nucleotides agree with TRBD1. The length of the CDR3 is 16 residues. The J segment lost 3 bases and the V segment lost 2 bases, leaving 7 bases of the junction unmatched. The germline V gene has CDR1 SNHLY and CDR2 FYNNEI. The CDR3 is CASSERGTANNQPQHF. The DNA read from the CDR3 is TGTGCCAGCAGTGAAAGGGGGACAGCTAACAATCAGCCC.

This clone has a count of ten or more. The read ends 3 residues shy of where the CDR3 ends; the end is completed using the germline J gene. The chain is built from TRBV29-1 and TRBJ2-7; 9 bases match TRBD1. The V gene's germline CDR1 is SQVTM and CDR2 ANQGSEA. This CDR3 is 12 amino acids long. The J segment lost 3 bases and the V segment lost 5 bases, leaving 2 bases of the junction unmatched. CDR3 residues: CSVLGQGYEQYF. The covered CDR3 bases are TGCAGCGTTTTGGGACAGGGCTACGAG.

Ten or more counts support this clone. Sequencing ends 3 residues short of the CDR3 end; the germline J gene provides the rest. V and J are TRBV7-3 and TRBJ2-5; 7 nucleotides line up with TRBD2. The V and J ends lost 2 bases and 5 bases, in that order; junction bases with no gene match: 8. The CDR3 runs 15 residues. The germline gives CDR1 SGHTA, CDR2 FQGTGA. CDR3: CASSLAGAGLETQYF. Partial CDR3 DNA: TGTGCCAGCAGCTTAGCGGGAGCGGGGTTGGAGACC.